The 5 T cell receptor beta chains presented below share a single source sample, sequenced in a study of blood T cell repertoires in COVID-19. TCRdb's copy holds only in-frame clones and misses some; the assay was immunoSEQ multiplex PCR. Of approximately 76,000 clones in the sample, 65% to 90% were seen once. Specimen: peripheral blood. The source is a woman aged 55-69 years with acute or convalescent COVID-19.

The chain uses TRBV6-5 and TRBJ1-5; 9 nucleotides line up with TRBD1. The CDR3 loop spans 14 amino acids. In germline, CDR1 is MNHEY, CDR2 SVGAGI. V gave up 2 bases and J gave up 7 bases; unmatched junction bases: 3. This CDR3 is CASSYTGGWQPQHF. CDR3 DNA: TGTGCCAGCAGTTACACAGGGGGCTGGCAGCCCCAGCATTTT.

The chain links TRBV11-3 to TRBJ2-2, with D maybe TRBD2 (7 bases). This CDR3 spans 15 amino acids. Trimming pared 3 bases from V and 4 bases from J, leaving 12 bases between. The V gene's germline CDR1 is SGHNT and CDR2 YENEEA. The CDR3 DNA is TGTGCCAGCAGCTTCCGGGGGGCAAGCACCGGGGAGCTGTTTTTT. Amino acid sequence: CASSFRGASTGELFF.

The V and J genes are TRBV4-1 and TRBJ2-6; TRBD1 might be the D (5 bases). V was trimmed by 1 base and J by 2 bases, leaving 15 bases between them. CDR1 is MGHRA and CDR2 is YSYEKL in the germline V gene. This CDR3 is built from 18 residues. This chain's CDR3 is CASSQVSAGPTGANVLTF. CDR3 nucleotides: TGCGCCAGCAGCCAAGTCAGCGCAGGGCCTACTGGGGCCAACGTCCTGACTTTC.

J is TRBJ1-2 and V is TRBV30; the D is unclear. The V gene's germline CDR1 is GTSNPN and CDR2 SVGIG (reference sequence). Trimming stripped 1 base from V and 6 bases from J, with 9 bases between. The CDR3 runs 12 residues. The CDR3, as DNA: TGTGCCTGGAGTGGAGCGATTGATGGCTACACCTTC. This translates into CAWSGAIDGYTF.

This clone has just one count. This chain joins TRBV5-1 and TRBJ1-1; D unclear. Trimming pared 0 bases from V and 3 bases from J, leaving 6 bases between. CDR3 length: 13 amino acids. Germline V gene data show CDR1 as SGHRS and CDR2 as YFSETQ. As DNA, the CDR3 is TGCGCCAGCAGCTTGGCCGGAGACACTGAAGCTTTCTTT. The encoded protein is CASSLAGDTEAFF.